This T cell receptor beta chain is from a study of T-cell reconstitution after alpha-beta-depleted transplantation in children. General study findings and limits: Newly made T cells mostly supplied T-cell counts and diversity one year after transplant. Expanded graft clones numbering several hundred reportedly gave rise to alpha-beta T cells about two months after transplant. Elevated TCRbeta diversity at day 60 was traced, in some patients, to surviving recipient T cells and thymic progenitors.

Comments on this clonotype: No antigen is known for it. This CDR3 is missing its conserved last phenylalanine or tryptophan, likely due to a read error.

This sample's TCRbeta library carried unique molecular identifier barcodes. Each CDR3 protein gets one entry after TCRdb re-called the PCR reads with MiXCR. The sample records about 980,000 distinct CDR3 sequences, 25% to 35% being singletons. The sample here was PBMCs, mostly from graft donor cells, taken 360 days after TCRalphabeta/CD19-depleted stem cell transplant. This TCR came from a boy under two years old who had a stem cell transplant for SCID, so the T cells may come from the graft donor.

The CDR3 region is CASSEGFSGANVLTV. CDR3 DNA: TGCGCCAGCAGCGAAGGGTTCTCTGGGGCCAACGTCCTGACTGTC. The V gene is TRBV5-1, the J gene TRBJ2-6; D is undetermined. V was shortened by 4 bases and J by 0 bases, with 8 bases between the two germline ends. There are 15 residues in the CDR3. Per the germline V gene, CDR1 is SGHRS and CDR2 is YFSETQ.